Sequencing of this TCR beta chain was carried out in a study of graft-versus-host responses after intestinal transplantation. Sequenced by immunoSEQ multiplex PCR; TCRdb stores in-frame clones only, minus some. The sample records about 40,000 clones, 91% being singletons. Germline V lookup: CDR1 SNHLY, CDR2 FYNNEI. With 5 bases removed from V and 5 bases from J, the gap between germline ends came to 13 bases. The CDR3 has 14 residues. The V gene is TRBV2, the J gene TRBJ1-5; possibly TRBD1 for D (5 bases). Source: PBMCs, taken around 330 days after intestinal transplant. This clonotype was sampled from a human patient who received an intestinal transplant, so some T cells may come from the graft donor. CDR3 sequence (DNA): TGTGCCAGCAGTCCCGACAGCTTCCATCAGCCCCAGCATTTT. Translating gives CASSPDSFHQPQHF.